This T cell receptor (beta chain) was retrieved from a study of post-analysis software for immune sequencing data. Study outcomes and limitations: Patients carried several TRBV segments more frequently than controls did, and TRBV5-6, TRBV5-1 and TRBV20-1 were among them.

The germline gives CDR1 SQVTM, CDR2 ANQGSEA. CDR3 length equals 13 residues. Trimming removed 5 bases at V and 7 bases at J, with 15 bases between. For this clonotype: Its matching antigen is unknown.

TCR beta libraries were prepared from cDNA with unique molecular identifiers. A single record per CDR3 protein comes from TCRdb applying MiXCR to the PCR reads. Of around 710,000 distinct CDR3 sequences listed, about 45% are singletons. The chain has TRBV29-1 and TRBJ2-1, with a tentative D call TRBD2 (6 bases). The sample comprised blood. This sequence was found in a girl aged 10-17 years with multiple sclerosis. CDR3 sequence reads: CSVTLTGRNEQFF. The CDR3 bases are TGCAGCGTTACTCTTACGGGGAGGAATGAGCAGTTCTTC.